This T cell receptor (beta chain) was identified in a study of tumor and adjacent non-tumor tissue in lung cancer. As for the study in general: Samples averaged around 4 million productive TCRbeta reads each.

As for this clonotype: The junction does not match germline at one end; this may be a read error.

A modified ARM-PCR protocol with three rounds of nested PCR amplified TCRbeta. Each CDR3 protein is one row after TCRdb ran MiXCR on the multiplex PCR reads. The table records 100,000 or so distinct CDR3 sequences, around three quarters of them present only once. RNA was extracted from bulk tissue without any cell sorting. More than 3 cm separated this lung sample from the edge of the tumor. Germline CDR1 and CDR2: SGHAT and FQNNGV. The CDR3 contains 14 residues. This chain connects TRBV11-2 to TRBJ2-3, with 12 bases identical to TRBD2. The sample taken for sequencing was distant non-tumor lung tissue. The receptor was isolated from a man aged 60 to 75 with small cell lung cancer. CDR3: CAYHRLAGADTQCF. CDR3 coding DNA: TGTGCCTACCATCGACTAGCGGGAGCAGATACGCAGTGTTTT. Complete variable domain (other parts from reference TRBV11-2 and TRBJ2-3): EAGVAQSPRYKIIEKRQSVAFWCNPISGHATLYWYQQILGQGPKLLIQFQNNGVVDDSQLPKDRFSAERLKGVDSTLKIQPAKLEDSAVYLCAYHRLAGADTQCFGPGTRLTVL.